The sequence of this T cell receptor (beta chain) was determined in a study of cytomegalovirus exposure and HLA in healthy donors. Profiling relied on immunoSEQ multiplex PCR, and the TCRdb table lists in-frame clones only, not all of them. Seen here are roughly 130,000 clones, more than 80% observed once, and the top ten hold around 6%. V lost 1 base, J lost 4 bases, and 8 bases lay in between. The CDR3 is made up of 14 amino acids. Germline CDR1 SGHVS, CDR2 FQNEAQ. The sample was PBMCs. V is TRBV7-8 and J is TRBJ2-1, with a possible D match to TRBD2 (5 bases). The sequence came from a young woman in good health and CMV-seropositive. The CDR3 DNA is TGTGCCAGCAGCTTAGGGACTCGATACAATGAGCAGTTCTTC. Protein sequence: CASSLGTRYNEQFF.